A single sample gave rise to the 20 T cell receptor beta chains below, sequenced in a study of blood T cell repertoires in COVID-19 (dated by TCRdb to 2020 to 2021). The library relied on the immunoSEQ multiplex PCR assay. This immuneACCESS table, as held by TCRdb, lists in-frame sequences with V and J called but not all clones. Of the missing ones, under half trace to an unresolved V gene in checked studies; the others have no known cause. For this sample there are about 200,000 clones; 70% to 85% appear just once. The top ten hold roughly 13% of the sample. The sequenced material came from peripheral blood. The receptors derive from a human donor in a cohort sampled during active COVID-19.

The chain employs TRBV4-2 and TRBJ2-1; TRBD1 is a possible D gene (6 bases). CDR1 and CDR2 (germline): LGHNA, YNFKEQ. This CDR3 spans 14 amino acids. V dropped 1 base and J dropped 4 bases, with 8 bases sitting between them. The CDR3 loop reads CASSQVRGYNEQFF. The CDR3 nucleotides are TGTGCCAGCAGCCAAGTCAGGGGATACAATGAGCAGTTCTTC.

This chain connects TRBV7-9 to TRBJ1-1; a possible D gene is TRBD1 (5 bases). CDR3 length: 15 residues. Germline CDR1 is SEHNR and CDR2 is FQNEAQ (reference sequence). The V and J ends lost 5 bases and 1 base respectively, with 14 bases between them. The CDR3: CASSPPDISNTEAFF. The CDR3 bases are TGTGCCAGCAGCCCGCCGGACATATCGAACACTGAAGCTTTCTTT.

The rearrangement uses TRBV29-1 and TRBJ2-1; 11 bases fit TRBD1. The germline V gene encodes CDR1 SQVTM and CDR2 ANQGSEA. The CDR3 runs to 13 residues. V lost 6 bases, J lost 7 bases, and 5 bases stayed unmatched. CDR3 nucleotide sequence: TGCAGCGTGGTACGGGACAGGGGGAATGAGCAGTTCTTC. Protein sequence: CSVVRDRGNEQFF.

This chain uses TRBV28 with TRBJ1-6; D uncertain. CDR1 is MDHEN and CDR2 is SYDVKM in the germline V gene. This CDR3 has 15 amino acids. Trimming shortened V by 6 bases and J by 6 bases, and 15 bases separated the two germline ends. CDR3: CASRTDSASNSPLHF. The CDR3 DNA is TGTGCCAGCAGGACGGACTCAGCGTCTAATTCACCCCTCCACTTT.

This clone came up a few times. V usage is TRBV5-5 and J usage is TRBJ1-6, with 7 bases aligning to TRBD1. The V gene end was trimmed by 4 bases and the J gene end by 5 bases; junction bases not matched to a gene: 6. The length of the CDR3 is 15 residues. Germline V gives CDR1 SGHKS, CDR2 YYEKEE (reference sequence). The CDR3 is CASSGVTGHNSPLHF. DNA for the CDR3: TGTGCCAGCAGCGGGGTGACAGGGCATAATTCACCCCTCCACTTT.

This clone was recorded once. This chain links TRBV7-8 with TRBJ1-5; D perhaps matches TRBD1 (6 bases). Germline V gene sequence: CDR1 SGHVS, CDR2 FQNEAQ. This CDR3 has 17 residues. The germline V and J ends were trimmed by 2 bases and 5 bases, with 19 bases remaining between them. The CDR3 DNA sequence: TGTGCCAGCAGCTTACTGACCGGGAGGGGGAGGCATCAGCCCCAGCATTTT. It translates to CASSLLTGRGRHQPQHF.

V is TRBV7-9 and J is TRBJ2-2, with 8 bases lining up with TRBD1. The germline V gene encodes CDR1 SEHNR and CDR2 FQNEAQ (reference sequence). V dropped 6 bases and J dropped 4; count of bases not matched to a gene: 4. The CDR3 extends over 14 amino acids. CDR3 coding DNA: TGTGCCAGCAGGGCTACAGGGGGCACCGGGGAGCTGTTTTTT. Protein: CASRATGGTGELFF. Complete variable domain (other parts from reference TRBV7-9 and TRBJ2-2): DTGVSQNPRHKITKRGQNVTFRCDPISEHNRLYWYRQTLGQGPEFLTYFQNEAQLEKSRLLSDRFSAERPKGSFSTLEIQRTEQGDSAMYLCASRATGGTGELFFGEGSRLTVL.

This chain joins TRBV28 and TRBJ1-5; tentative D call: TRBD1 (5 bases). V lost 3 bases, J lost 2 bases, and 11 bases lay in between. The CDR3 is 15 residues long. CDR1 and CDR2 from the germline V gene are MDHEN and SYDVKM. The CDR3 is CASSFGARGNQPQHF. CDR3 DNA sequence: TGTGCCAGCAGTTTTGGGGCCCGGGGCAATCAGCCCCAGCATTTT.

The CDR3 DNA sequence: TGTGCCTCCGCCCAAGATAGCCGCACAGATACGCAGTATTTT. This sequence encodes CASAQDSRTDTQYF. The chain carries TRBV2 and TRBJ2-3; D unclear. CDR1 is SNHLY and CDR2 is FYNNEI in the germline V gene. The CDR3 is made up of 14 amino acids. Trimming left V 11 bases short and J 1 base short, with 16 bases between.

This clone has more than one count but fewer than ten. The chain employs TRBV28 and TRBJ2-7; D is possibly TRBD2 (6 bases). Trimming cost V 2 bases and J 5 bases, with 10 bases left between them. Germline CDR1 reads MDHEN; CDR2 reads SYDVKM. The CDR3 totals 13 residues. The CDR3 nucleotides are TGTGCCAGCAGTTTAGGGGACTGGCACGAGCAGTACTTC. It encodes CASSLGDWHEQYF.

This sequence joins TRBV28 and TRBJ1-5, with TRBD1 as a possible D gene (5 bases). V was pared by 2 bases and J by 1 base, with 12 bases between. CDR1 MDHEN and CDR2 SYDVKM come from the germline V gene. This CDR3 comprises 16 residues. The CDR3 DNA is TGTGCCAGCAGTTTACGAGTGCAGGGAAGCAATCAGCCCCAGCATTTT. It is translated as CASSLRVQGSNQPQHF. The entire variable domain, with the rest obtained from reference TRBV28 and TRBJ1-5, is as follows: DVKVTQSSRYLVKRTGEKVFLECVQDMDHENMFWYRQDPGLGLRLIYFSYDVKMKEKGDIPEGYSVSREKKERFSLILESASTNQTSMYLCASSLRVQGSNQPQHFGDGTRLSIL.

The V and J genes are TRBV5-1 and TRBJ1-1; D may be TRBD1 (6 bases). The V end was cut by 7 bases, the J end by 2 bases, with 15 bases between. The CDR3 is made up of 14 amino acids. Germline V gene data show CDR1 as SGHRS and CDR2 as YFSETQ. The CDR3 nucleotides are TGCGCCAGCTCCTTGACAGGAGGAAACACTGAAGCTTTCTTT. It codes for CASSLTGGNTEAFF.

The chain uses TRBV4-1 and TRBJ2-2; 7 bases agree with TRBD1. This CDR3 is 15 amino acids long. With 0 bases clipped from V and 5 bases from J, the junction kept 3 bases outside the gene matches. Germline V lookup: CDR1 MGHRA, CDR2 YSYEKL. CDR3 sequence: CASSQEDRETGELFF. The CDR3 coding sequence is TGCGCCAGCAGCCAAGAAGACAGGGAGACCGGGGAGCTGTTTTTT.

CDR3 coding DNA: TGTGCCAGCACCTCGAGCGGGAACGAGCAGTACTTC. It specifies CASTSSGNEQYF. The rearrangement links TRBV12-3 or TRBV12-4 to TRBJ2-7; 7 bases fit TRBD2. CDR3 length: 12 amino acids. V lost 7 bases, J lost 5 bases, and 5 bases stayed unmatched.

CDR3 region: CASSLYSWAYTF. The CDR3 coding sequence is TGTGCCAGCAGTTTATATTCGTGGGCCTACACCTTC. The V call is TRBV28, the J call TRBJ1-2; D gene ambiguous. The germline V gene encodes CDR1 MDHEN and CDR2 SYDVKM. V lost 1 base, J lost 10 bases, and 10 bases lay in between. CDR3 length: 12 residues.

Details on this clone: Distinct nucleotide sequences in the sample also encode this CDR3. The chain carries TRBV5-1 and TRBJ1-5, with TRBD1 matching 7 bases. V was pared by 3 bases and J by 5 bases, with 2 bases of the junction left unmatched. The CDR3 length is 13 residues. The germline V gene has CDR1 SGHRS and CDR2 YFSETQ. The CDR3 spells CASSSQGDQPQHF. CDR3 DNA sequence: TGCGCCAGCAGCTCCCAGGGGGATCAGCCCCAGCATTTT.

The CDR3 here is CASSDQRPRALFRSYEQYF. CDR3 DNA: TGTGCCAGCTCAGACCAACGACCCAGGGCACTTTTTAGGTCCTACGAGCAGTACTTC. The rearrangement uses TRBV18 and TRBJ2-7; D might be TRBD1 (5 bases). The CDR3 has 19 amino acids. The V end was cut by 5 bases, the J end by 1 base, with 27 bases between. Germline values: CDR1 KGHSH, CDR2 LQKENI.

The chain uses TRBV27 and TRBJ2-1, with 11 bases matching TRBD2. The V gene's germline CDR1 is MNHEY and CDR2 SMNVEV (reference sequence). The CDR3 extends over 18 amino acids. The V gene end was trimmed by 0 bases and the J gene end by 1 base; junction bases not matched to a gene: 5. The CDR3 DNA sequence: TGTGCCAGCAGTTTATCAGGGACTAGCGGAGGGTCCTACAATGAGCAGTTCTTC. This sequence encodes CASSLSGTSGGSYNEQFF.

This clone was seen a few times. The chain is built from TRBV18 and TRBJ2-7, with unresolved D. V dropped 5 bases and J dropped 6 bases, with 14 bases sitting between them. Looked up from germline, CDR1 is KGHSH and CDR2 is LQKENI. This CDR3 region has 13 residues. CDR3 nucleotide sequence: TGTGCCAGCTCAGAAGGAACCGAGGCCGAGCAGTACTTC. Translation gives CASSEGTEAEQYF.

This chain joins TRBV4-1 and TRBJ2-1; TRBD2 matches 7 bases. Germline values: CDR1 MGHRA, CDR2 YSYEKL. V was pared by 1 base and J by 6 bases, with 3 bases of the junction left unmatched. The CDR3 sequence is 14 residues long. CDR3 protein: CASSQVGGGNEQFF. CDR3 sequence (DNA): TGCGCCAGCAGCCAAGTGGGGGGGGGCAATGAGCAGTTCTTC.